The rows below give T cell receptor beta chains drawn from one sample of a study of blood T cells in healthy people across ages. Using its own MiXCR run on the 5' RACE reads, TCRdb lists one record per CDR3 protein. The sample records 1.5 million or so distinct CDR3 sequences, roughly two fifths being singletons. Material: blood. These receptor sequences come from a woman aged 18 to 35 in good health. Each CDR3 is given without its conserved first and last residue.

V	J	length	CDR3
TRBV4-1	TRBJ2-7	16	ASSQLSHERGSSYEQY
TRBV29-1	TRBJ1-4	10	SVMSTNEKLF
TRBV20-1	TRBJ2-7	11	SARVAGVYEQY
TRBV4-3	TRBJ2-7	13	ASSRSHRGLYEQY
TRBV12-3/TRBV12-4	TRBJ1-1	13	ASSLATLWGTEAF
TRBV24-1	TRBJ2-3	13	ATSDGTSGTDTQY
TRBV2	TRBJ2-7	11	ASSDGTRYEQY
TRBV29-1	TRBJ2-3	15	SVEDFPGLAGGDTQY
TRBV28	TRBJ2-1	14	ASSEIAGGSYNEQF
TRBV29-1	TRBJ1-2	9	SVESVDGYT
TRBV20-1	-	16	SAREWTLAGASYNEQY
TRBV29-1	TRBJ1-2	11	SVDLPLSDGYT
TRBV4-3	TRBJ1-4	15	ASSQSTGDYTNEKLF
TRBV12-3/TRBV12-4	-	12	ASSLHGGGETQY
TRBV6-5	TRBJ1-2	15	ASSFSRGTERNYGYT
TRBV20-1	-	10	SASGTYYEQY
TRBV9	TRBJ2-5	13	ASSVELAPSETQY
TRBV11-3	TRBJ2-5	13	ASSLDRDPYDEQY
TRBV30	TRBJ2-7	10	AWRTGVHEQY
TRBV7-9	TRBJ2-4	13	ASSLEGGLHRRQY